This T cell receptor beta chain was profiled in a study of blood T cell repertoires in COVID-19. This CDR3 contains 13 residues. Germline values: CDR1 MNHEY, CDR2 SVGAGI. Trimming took 9 bases from V and 3 from J; bases not matched to a gene: 5. Assay: immunoSEQ multiplex PCR; the TCRdb copy retains only in-frame clones and omits some. The sample records 200,000 to 250,000 clones, around four fifths being singletons. The chain couples TRBV6-5 to TRBJ1-5, with TRBD1 matching over 7 bases. The sequence derives from an elderly woman with COVID-19, enrolled during active disease. The sample was peripheral blood. CDR3 protein: CASRDRINQPQHF. DNA of the CDR3: TGTGCCAGTAGGGACAGAATCAATCAGCCCCAGCATTTT.